Following are 15 T cell receptor beta chains from one sample sequenced in a study of blood T cell repertoires in COVID-19. Using immunoSEQ multiplex PCR, the repertoire was profiled, and TCRdb retains in-frame clones only, with some absent. The table records just over 250,000 clones, 88% of them present only once. Source material: peripheral blood. The receptors were sampled from a woman in her seventies with COVID-19, enrolled during active disease.

CDR3 bases: TGCGCCAGCAGCCAAGAGGGGCAGGGTTCCGGGGCCAACGTCCTGACTTTC. Protein sequence: CASSQEGQGSGANVLTF. The V call is TRBV4-1, the J call TRBJ2-6; D might be TRBD1 (5 bases). Germline CDR1 is MGHRA and CDR2 is YSYEKL. V dropped 0 bases and J dropped 4 bases, with 13 bases sitting between them. The CDR3 totals 17 residues.

This clone was detected many times. V is TRBV7-9 and J is TRBJ1-6; unclear D gene. Germline CDR1 SEHNR, CDR2 FQNEAQ (reference sequence). Trimming pared 0 bases from V and 10 bases from J, leaving 7 bases between. The CDR3 runs 13 residues. The CDR3 nucleotides read TGTGCCAGCAGCTTAGCGCGAGCCTCACCCCTCCACTTT. Translated: CASSLARASPLHF. Drawing the rest from reference TRBV7-9 and TRBJ1-6, the complete variable domain is DTGVSQNPRHKITKRGQNVTFRCDPISEHNRLYWYRQTLGQGPEFLTYFQNEAQLEKSRLLSDRFSAERPKGSFSTLEIQRTEQGDSAMYLCASSLARASPLHFGNGTRLTVT.

The table lists this clone with a few counts. This chain uses TRBV7-2 with TRBJ1-5; D may be TRBD1 (6 bases). Trimming removed 2 bases at V and 5 bases at J, with 10 bases between. CDR3 length: 14 amino acids. The germline V gene has CDR1 SGHTA and CDR2 FQGNSA. The CDR3 nucleotides are TGTGCCAGCAGCTTACAGGGGTGGGATCAGCCCCAGCATTTT. It encodes CASSLQGWDQPQHF.

V usage is TRBV18 and J usage is TRBJ2-7; TRBD1 matches 7 bases. The CDR3 spans 14 residues. J was trimmed by 5 bases and V by 4 bases; bases with no gene match: 8. The germline V gene encodes CDR1 KGHSH and CDR2 LQKENI. Written as DNA, the CDR3 is TGTGCCAGCTCACGACAGGGCTCTGGCAACGAGCAGTACTTC. This codes for CASSRQGSGNEQYF.

The chain is built from TRBV6-5 and TRBJ2-7; D may be TRBD2 (7 bases). Trimming took 8 bases from V and 6 from J, leaving 23 bases between them. This CDR3 spans 15 amino acids. Germline V lookup: CDR1 MNHEY, CDR2 SVGAGI. CDR3 protein: CASGEGGAGVGEQYF. The DNA of the CDR3 is TGTGCCAGCGGGGAGGGGGGAGCGGGCGTGGGCGAGCAGTACTTC.

In its sample, this clone was seen once. The gene calls are TRBV27 and TRBJ2-1; TRBD2 is a possible D gene (5 bases). V was pared by 2 bases and J by 9 bases, with 14 bases between. Germline V gene sequence: CDR1 MNHEY, CDR2 SMNVEV (reference sequence). The CDR3 is made up of 14 amino acids. The CDR3 bases are TGTGCCAGCAGTTTAGGGAGCGGCCTGGGTGAGCAGTTCTTC. It codes for CASSLGSGLGEQFF.

The V call is TRBV28, the J call TRBJ2-7; possibly TRBD1 for D (6 bases). The CDR3 runs 16 residues. V was shortened by 4 bases and J by 0 bases, with 16 bases between the two germline ends. In germline, CDR1 is MDHEN, CDR2 SYDVKM. The CDR3: CASSSSGNRVSYEQYF. The CDR3 bases are TGTGCCAGCAGTTCATCCGGGAACAGGGTCTCCTACGAGCAGTACTTC.

CDR3 residues: CASSPDGGRYGYTF. The CDR3 bases are TGCGCCAGCAGCCCAGACGGAGGCCGCTATGGCTACACCTTC. This rearrangement joins TRBV4-1 to TRBJ1-2; D remains unclear. Trimming stripped 4 bases from V and 4 bases from J, with 13 bases between. Germline V lookup: CDR1 MGHRA, CDR2 YSYEKL. This CDR3 comprises 14 residues.

The rearrangement uses TRBV6-6 and TRBJ1-5; D remains unclear. V was clipped by 0 bases and J by 2 bases, with 8 bases between them. The CDR3 has 15 residues. Germline V gene lookup returns CDR1 MNHNY and CDR2 SVGAGI (reference sequence). The CDR3 nucleotides are TGTGCCAGCAGTTACTCGCGGGAGGGCAATCAGCCCCAGCATTTT. Amino acids: CASSYSREGNQPQHF.

This sequence joins TRBV7-2 and TRBJ2-3, with 8 bases fitting TRBD1. The CDR3 covers 15 residues. Germline trimming cut 5 bases from V and 6 bases from J; bases unmatched to any gene: 10. Looked up from germline, CDR1 is SGHTA and CDR2 is FQGNSA. The CDR3: CASSPDRGSSDTQYF. CDR3 nucleotide sequence: TGTGCCAGCAGCCCAGACAGGGGAAGCTCGGATACGCAGTATTTT.

The chain is built from TRBV6-5 and TRBJ1-1; maybe TRBD1 (6 bases). V was trimmed by 6 bases and J by 0 bases, leaving 14 bases between them. The CDR3 has 15 amino acids. The germline V gene has CDR1 MNHEY and CDR2 SVGAGI. CDR3 region: CASRLTGFMNTEAFF. Written as DNA, the CDR3 is TGTGCCAGCAGGTTAACAGGGTTCATGAACACTGAAGCTTTCTTT.

This chain links TRBV28 with TRBJ1-2; D is undetermined. This CDR3 spans 12 amino acids. V lost 9 bases to trimming and J lost 8 bases, with 16 bases between them. Per germline, CDR1 MDHEN and CDR2 SYDVKM. The CDR3 nucleotides are TGTGCCAGTCGAACAGCCCTCGGCGGCTACACCTTC. Translation gives CASRTALGGYTF.

In its sample, this clone was seen many times. V and J are TRBV28 and TRBJ2-7, with 12 bases that match TRBD1. J gave up 5 bases and V 8 bases, and 10 bases lay outside the gene matches. The CDR3 spans 15 residues. CDR1 is MDHEN, CDR2 SYDVKM, per germline. The CDR3 nucleotides read TGTGCCAGCGGAAAAGGGACAGGGGGCGTCGACGAGCAGTACTTC. This encodes CASGKGTGGVDEQYF.

This clone has only one observation. The chain has TRBV19 and TRBJ2-7; D gene uncertain. V was trimmed by 2 bases and J by 3 bases, leaving 11 bases between them. Germline assignment: CDR1 LNHDA and CDR2 SQIVND (reference sequence). The CDR3 spans 14 residues. The CDR3 region is CASSISWQVYEQYF. CDR3 coding DNA: TGTGCCAGTAGTATAAGTTGGCAGGTCTACGAGCAGTACTTC.

The chain carries TRBV6-1 and TRBJ2-1; 7 bases match TRBD2. V lost 3 bases, J lost 10 bases, and 6 bases stayed unmatched. Germline V gene data show CDR1 as MNHNS and CDR2 as SASEGT. The CDR3 covers 13 residues. In DNA form, the CDR3 reads TGTGCCAGCAGTGACCGCGGGAGCAGGGAGCAGTTCTTC. This encodes CASSDRGSREQFF.